This T cell receptor beta chain was captured in a study of vaccination and CD4 T cells after COVID-19. Study information: The convalescent population consisted of six males and four females, two of whom were of Hispanic ethnicity. As control conditions, cultures were given either a CEFX pool serving as positive control, an HIV-1 Nef pool, or no peptide at all.

Germline V gives CDR1 SGHTA, CDR2 FQGNSA. Trimming shortened V by 1 base and J by 2 bases, and 2 bases separated the two germline ends. The CDR3 extends over 12 amino acids. Time point specified: late sampling 161 to 241 days after vaccination in three convalescent patients. Treatment specified: roughly 10-day PBMC culture with coronavirus spike peptide pools or control peptides (ViraFEST assay). T cells were expanded with peptide pools, and expanded clonotypes were identified by TCR sequencing. Only a few counts were recorded for this clonotype. What it recognizes is unknown. Study-level findings and limits: SARS-CoV-2-reactive clonotypes rose nonsignificantly, with the median going from roughly 19 to 38.

CD4+ T cells that had been cultured provided DNA sequenced with the Oncomine TCR Beta short-read assay. One entry per CDR3 protein results from TCRdb running MiXCR on the PCR reads. Of 20,000 to 25,000 distinct CDR3 sequences in the sample, approximately 42% were seen once. Sequenced here: CD4+ T cells from blood, cultured in vitro, sampled about 7 months after SARS-CoV-2 vaccination. J is TRBJ1-2 and V is TRBV7-2; D unclear. This receptor was taken from a human donor who had recovered from COVID-19. Written as DNA, the CDR3 is TGTGCCAGCAGCTTAGAGAACTATGGCTACACCTTC. Residues: CASSLENYGYTF.